This T cell receptor (beta chain) appears in the sequencing data of a study of early T cells in non-severe SARS-CoV-2 infection. This clonotype appeared a few times. The antigen is unknown. One junction end does not reproduce the germline sequence, and a read error may be involved. MiXCR was run by TCRdb on the 5' RACE reads, yielding one entry per CDR3 protein. The table includes fewer than 100,000 distinct CDR3 sequences, around 8.7% detected once. Notes on the study in general: Lookups in VDJdb leaned toward anti-spike CD8 responses and missed private and CD4 specificities.

Germline assignment: CDR1 MRHNA and CDR2 SNTAGT. The CDR3 contains 13 residues. The chain uses TRBV6-4 and TRBJ2-1; D is unclear. The specimen was whole blood. The sequence was obtained from an adult who was a healthcare worker with PCR-confirmed SARS-CoV-2 infection or an uninfected control (not recorded which). The CDR3, as DNA: TGTGCCAGCAGTGAAGACTCCCACAATGAGCAGTTCTTC. As protein: CASSEDSHNEQFF.